The 25 T cell receptor beta chains below were found in one sample sequenced in a study of T cells after yellow fever vaccination. TCRdb redid the calling of the 5' RACE reads with MiXCR, one entry per CDR3 protein. The table shows 250,000 to 300,000 distinct CDR3 sequences, with about an eighth occurring only once. This specimen was CD4+ T cells sorted from PBMCs, taken 45 days after the yellow fever booster vaccination. All receptors come from a man under 40 who received the YFV17D yellow fever vaccine.

The gene calls are TRBV20-1 and TRBJ1-1; a possible D gene is TRBD1 (5 bases). The CDR3 has 12 residues. Deletions cut 2 bases from V and 4 bases from J, with 8 bases between. Germline-derived CDR1 and CDR2 are DFQATT and SNEGSKA (reference sequence). CDR3 DNA sequence: TGCAGTGCTAGACAGGGAAGCACTGAAGCTTTCTTT. The encoded protein is CSARQGSTEAFF.

The chain couples TRBV10-3 to TRBJ2-3, with D possibly being TRBD2 (6 bases). This CDR3 has 14 residues. The V and J ends lost 4 bases and 3 bases respectively, with 11 bases between them. Germline V gives CDR1 ENHRY, CDR2 SYGVKD. The CDR3 nucleotides are TGTGCCATCAGTGTGGGGACTGAGACAGATACGCAGTATTTT. Translating it yields CAISVGTETDTQYF.

This clonotype was observed a few times. This sequence joins TRBV4-3 and TRBJ2-3, with D uncertain. Germline values: CDR1 LGHNA, CDR2 YSLEER. Trimming removed 1 base from V and 1 base from J, with 9 bases in between. This CDR3 is 15 amino acids long. The chain's CDR3 is CASSQVATGTDTQYF. Here the CDR3 DNA reads TGCGCCAGCAGCCAAGTCGCGACGGGCACAGATACGCAGTATTTT.

There are many counts of this clonotype. The chain links TRBV4-3 to TRBJ2-5; 9 bases fit TRBD2. V shed 4 bases, J shed 5 bases, and the junction held 8 bases outside the gene matches. From germline, CDR1 is LGHNA and CDR2 YSLEER. This CDR3 contains 15 residues. As DNA, the CDR3 is TGCGCCAGCAGCCTAAATAGCGGGAGCGGGGAGACCCAGTACTTC. Its protein product is CASSLNSGSGETQYF.

Many counts were recorded for this clonotype. Its ends do not fully match the called genes, so a read error is possible. The chain recombines TRBV5-1 with TRBJ2-7; the D is unclear. This CDR3 comprises 11 residues. Germline V gene data show CDR1 as SGHRS and CDR2 as YFSETQ. This CDR3 reads CASSLDYEQYF. In DNA, the CDR3 is TGTGCCAGCAGCTTAGATTACGAGCAGTACTTC.

This clonotype has only a few counts. This sequence joins TRBV7-2 and TRBJ2-7, with D unresolved. The CDR3 length is 15 residues. Deletions cut 2 bases from V and 0 bases from J, with 11 bases between. Germline V gene lookup returns CDR1 SGHTA and CDR2 FQGNSA. CDR3 loop: CASSLRSGSSYEQYF. CDR3 DNA sequence: TGTGCCAGCAGCTTAAGGTCAGGCAGCTCCTACGAGCAGTACTTC. Using reference TRBV7-2 and TRBJ2-7 for the parts outside the CDR3, the full variable domain is GAGVSQSPSNKVTEKGKDVELRCDPISGHTALYWYRQSLGQGLEFLIYFQGNSAPDKSGLPSDRFSAERTGGSVSTLTIQRTQQEDSAVYLCASSLRSGSSYEQYFGPGTRLTVT.

This chain joins TRBV6-1 and TRBJ2-7, with 10 bases matching TRBD2. CDR1 is MNHNS and CDR2 is SASEGT in the germline V gene. CDR3 length equals 14 residues. Trimming at V came to 6 bases and at J to 2 bases, leaving 4 bases not matched to a gene. The chain's CDR3 is CASRSGLAAYEQYF. The CDR3 DNA is TGTGCCAGCAGGAGCGGACTAGCGGCCTACGAGCAGTACTTC.

The chain couples TRBV15 to TRBJ2-2, with 10 bases lining up with TRBD1. The V and J ends lost 11 bases and 7 bases, in that order; junction bases with no gene match: 19. CDR3 length: 17 residues. Germline-derived CDR1 and CDR2 are LNHNV and YYDKDF (reference sequence). The CDR3 here is CASSLDVADRGYGELFF. The CDR3 DNA is TGTGCCTCCTCCTTGGACGTTGCGGACAGGGGGTACGGGGAGCTGTTTTTT.

In this sample, this clonotype turned up a few times. The chain joins TRBV29-1 to TRBJ2-1; D possibly corresponds to TRBD2 (5 bases). The CDR3 length is 13 residues. Per the germline V gene, CDR1 is SQVTM and CDR2 is ANQGSEA. V lost 4 bases to trimming and J lost 9 bases, with 16 bases between them. The CDR3 sequence: CSVVRALEGEQFF. CDR3 DNA: TGCAGCGTTGTTCGCGCCCTAGAGGGTGAGCAGTTCTTC.

The V call is TRBV2, the J call TRBJ2-3; TRBD2 agrees at 7 bases. This CDR3 is built from 12 residues. Trimming took 6 bases from V and 7 from J; bases not matched to a gene: 4. CDR1 and CDR2 from the germline V gene are SNHLY and FYNNEI. The CDR3 nucleotides are TGTGCCAGCAGCGCTAGCGGATATACGCAGTATTTT. Its protein is CASSASGYTQYF.

The CDR3 DNA reads as TGCAGTGCTAGAGTGGCAGGGCGGACAGATACGCAGTATTTT. Its protein product is CSARVAGRTDTQYF. V is TRBV20-1 and J is TRBJ2-3; possibly TRBD1 for D (5 bases). Germline lookup yields CDR1 DFQATT and CDR2 SNEGSKA (reference sequence). V was cut by 1 base and J by 3 bases, with 11 bases left in between. The CDR3 is 14 amino acids.

The chain employs TRBV12-3 or TRBV12-4 and TRBJ1-1, with 9 nucleotides matching TRBD1. V shed 7 bases, J shed 7 bases, and the junction held 10 bases outside the gene matches. This CDR3 contains 14 residues. The CDR3 protein is CASTPQGALGEAFF. CDR3 coding DNA: TGTGCCAGCACCCCACAGGGGGCACTGGGTGAAGCTTTCTTT.

This rearrangement joins TRBV7-2 to TRBJ2-1; 7 bases map to TRBD2. Germline V gene lookup returns CDR1 SGHTA and CDR2 FQGNSA. This CDR3 spans 15 amino acids. The V segment lost 1 base and the J segment 3 bases; nucleotides outside the gene matches: 3. CDR3 sequence (DNA): TGTGCCAGCAGCTTAGGATCTAGCGGCTACAATGAGCAGTTCTTC. Its translation is CASSLGSSGYNEQFF.

In its sample, this clonotype was seen a few times. The J gene is TRBJ2-3, the V gene TRBV29-1; D is unresolved. Trimming removed 1 base at V and 1 base at J, with 12 bases between. This CDR3 has 15 amino acids. Germline CDR1 and CDR2: SQVTM and ANQGSEA. The CDR3 sequence: CSVEGALRGTDTQYF. The CDR3 DNA follows: TGCAGCGTTGAAGGTGCCCTAAGGGGCACAGATACGCAGTATTTT.

CDR3 nucleotides: TGTGCCAGCAGTTCTACTAGCGGGAGACACCCAGGGCGCTACAATGAGCAGTTCTTC. Encoded protein: CASSSTSGRHPGRYNEQFF. The rearrangement joins TRBV6-2 or TRBV6-3 to TRBJ2-1, with TRBD2 matching 11 bases. Germline trimming cut 4 bases from V and 3 bases from J; bases unmatched to any gene: 14. The CDR3 has 19 amino acids. Germline values: CDR1 MNHEY, CDR2 SVGEGT.

The chain joins TRBV10-3 to TRBJ2-2; weak D call: TRBD1 (6 bases). CDR1 and CDR2 from the germline V gene are ENHRY and SYGVKD. There are 14 residues in the CDR3. V was shortened by 9 bases and J by 5 bases, with 16 bases between the two germline ends. The CDR3 nucleotides are TGTGCCATACAACCGACAGGCCAAACCGGGGAGCTGTTTTTT. This gives the protein CAIQPTGQTGELFF.

This clonotype was seen a single time. The V gene is TRBV7-2, the J gene TRBJ2-7, with a possible D match to TRBD2 (6 bases). In germline, CDR1 is SGHTA, CDR2 FQGNSA. V gave up 1 base and J gave up 3 bases, with 25 bases separating them. The CDR3 consists of 19 residues. This CDR3 is CASSLETNIGGITGYEQYF. The CDR3, as DNA: TGTGCCAGCAGCTTAGAAACTAATATCGGCGGGATAACTGGCTACGAGCAGTACTTC.

This chain uses TRBV20-1 with TRBJ2-7; D gene unclear. Germline CDR1 and CDR2: DFQATT and SNEGSKA (reference sequence). The CDR3 covers 12 residues. V was trimmed by 3 bases and J by 3 bases, leaving 9 bases between them. The CDR3: CSASFTSYEQYF. The DNA for the CDR3 is TGCAGTGCTAGCTTTACGAGCTACGAGCAGTACTTC.

This clonotype was seen ten or more times. The V gene is TRBV6-5, the J gene TRBJ2-1; weak D call: TRBD2 (6 bases). CDR1 is MNHEY, CDR2 SVGAGI, per germline. V was trimmed by 4 bases and J by 4 bases, leaving 17 bases between them. This CDR3 is built from 16 residues. The DNA for the CDR3 is TGTGCCAGCAGTTCCCGGGGTAGCGGAATTTACAATGAGCAGTTCTTC. This gives the protein CASSSRGSGIYNEQFF.

The chain combines TRBV20-1 with TRBJ2-5, with 11 bases lining up with TRBD2. The germline gives CDR1 DFQATT, CDR2 SNEGSKA (reference sequence). This CDR3 has 15 amino acids. J lost 3 bases, V lost 0 bases, and 3 bases had no gene match. The CDR3 DNA sequence: TGCAGTGCTAGAGACCTAGCGGGAGGTGAAGAGACCCAGTACTTC. Translating gives CSARDLAGGEETQYF.

This clonotype was recorded a few times. In DNA form, the CDR3 reads TGCAGTGCTAAGGGCGGGCCAACCTACGAGCAGTACTTC. Protein: CSAKGGPTYEQYF. The chain couples TRBV20-1 to TRBJ2-7, with D possibly being TRBD2 (5 bases). Germline V CDR1 and CDR2: DFQATT, SNEGSKA (reference sequence). V was clipped by 4 bases and J by 2 bases, with 12 bases between them. The CDR3 is made up of 13 amino acids.

This chain connects TRBV5-5 to TRBJ2-1; D gene uncertain. Looked up from germline, CDR1 is SGHKS and CDR2 is YYEKEE (reference sequence). This CDR3 region has 13 residues. Deletions cut 4 bases from V and 4 bases from J, with 9 bases between. This CDR3 is CASSRPTYNEQFF. As DNA, the CDR3 is TGTGCCAGCAGCCGCCCTACTTACAATGAGCAGTTCTTC.

This clonotype was detected only a few times. The V gene is TRBV18, the J gene TRBJ2-4; 7 nucleotides match TRBD1. This CDR3 contains 17 residues. The J segment lost 0 bases and the V segment lost 0 bases, leaving 5 bases of the junction unmatched. CDR1 and CDR2 (germline): KGHSH, LQKENI. Here the CDR3 reads CASSPPEGQLAKNIQYF. The CDR3, as DNA: TGTGCCAGCTCACCACCTGAGGGACAGCTAGCCAAAAACATTCAGTACTTC.

This clonotype showed up just a few times. This chain uses TRBV10-3 with TRBJ2-4; D is ambiguous. Trimming took 4 bases from V and 7 from J, leaving 5 bases between them. CDR3 length: 11 residues. The V gene's germline CDR1 is ENHRY and CDR2 SYGVKD. The CDR3 sequence is CAISVGNIQYF. CDR3 in DNA: TGTGCCATCAGTGTGGGTAACATTCAGTACTTC.

This rearrangement joins TRBV7-8 to TRBJ1-2, with D possibly TRBD1 on 6 matching bases. Germline CDR1 and CDR2: SGHVS and FQNEAQ. The CDR3 runs 14 residues. V lost 5 bases, J lost 3 bases, and 13 bases lay in between. The CDR3 DNA is TGTGCCAGCAGCGTACAGGGTGTTCACTATGGCTACACCTTC. It yields the protein CASSVQGVHYGYTF. Variable domain in full (rest from reference TRBV7-8 and TRBJ1-2): GAGVSQSPRYKVAKRGQDVALRCDPISGHVSLFWYQQALGQGPEFLTYFQNEAQLDKSGLPSDRFFAERPEGSVSTLKIQRTQQEDSAVYLCASSVQGVHYGYTFGSGTRLTVV.